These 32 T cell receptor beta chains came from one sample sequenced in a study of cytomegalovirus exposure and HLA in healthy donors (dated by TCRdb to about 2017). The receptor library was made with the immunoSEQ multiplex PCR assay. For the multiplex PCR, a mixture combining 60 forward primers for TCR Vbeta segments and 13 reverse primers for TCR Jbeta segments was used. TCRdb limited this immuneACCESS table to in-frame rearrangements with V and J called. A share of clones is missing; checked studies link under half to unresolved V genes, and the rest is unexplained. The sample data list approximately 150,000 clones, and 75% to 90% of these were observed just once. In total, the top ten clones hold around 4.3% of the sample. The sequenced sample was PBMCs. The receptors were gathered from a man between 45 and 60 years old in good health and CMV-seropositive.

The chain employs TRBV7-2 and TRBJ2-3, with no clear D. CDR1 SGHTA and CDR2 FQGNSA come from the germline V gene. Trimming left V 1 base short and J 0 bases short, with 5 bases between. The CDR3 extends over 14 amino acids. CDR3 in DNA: TGTGCCAGCAGCTTAGACATTAGCACAGATACGCAGTATTTT. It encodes CASSLDISTDTQYF. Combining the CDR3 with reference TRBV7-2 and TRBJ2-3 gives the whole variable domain GAGVSQSPSNKVTEKGKDVELRCDPISGHTALYWYRQSLGQGLEFLIYFQGNSAPDKSGLPSDRFSAERTGGSVSTLTIQRTQQEDSAVYLCASSLDISTDTQYFGPGTRLTVL.

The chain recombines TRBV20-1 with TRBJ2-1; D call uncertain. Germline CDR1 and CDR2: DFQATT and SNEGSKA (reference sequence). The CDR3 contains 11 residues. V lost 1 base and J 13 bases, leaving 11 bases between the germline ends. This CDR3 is CSARALVEQFF. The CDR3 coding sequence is TGCAGTGCTAGAGCTTTGGTAGAACAGTTCTTC.

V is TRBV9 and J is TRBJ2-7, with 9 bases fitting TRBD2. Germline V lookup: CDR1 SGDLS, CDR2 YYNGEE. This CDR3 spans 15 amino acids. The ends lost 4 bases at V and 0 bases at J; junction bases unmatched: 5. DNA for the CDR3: TGTGCCAGCAGCCCCCGAGCGGGAGGCTCCTACGAGCAGTACTTC. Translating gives CASSPRAGGSYEQYF. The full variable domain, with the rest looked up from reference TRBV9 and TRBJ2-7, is DSGVTQTPKHLITATGQRVTLRCSPRSGDLSVYWYQQSLDQGLQFLIQYYNGEERAKGNILERFSAQQFPDLHSELNLSSLELGDSALYFCASSPRAGGSYEQYFGPGTRLTVT.

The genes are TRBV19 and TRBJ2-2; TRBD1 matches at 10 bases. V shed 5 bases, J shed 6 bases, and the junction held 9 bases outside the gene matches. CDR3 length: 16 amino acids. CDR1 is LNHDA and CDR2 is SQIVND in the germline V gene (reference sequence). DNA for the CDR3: TGTGCCAGTAGTGCCGACAGGGGGCAAAACGCCGGGGAGCTGTTTTTT. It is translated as CASSADRGQNAGELFF.

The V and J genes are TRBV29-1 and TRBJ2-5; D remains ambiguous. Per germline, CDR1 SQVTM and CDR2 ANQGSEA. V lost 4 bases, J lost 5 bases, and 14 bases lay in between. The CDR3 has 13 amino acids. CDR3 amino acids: CSVVVRDLETQYF. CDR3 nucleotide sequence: TGCAGCGTTGTAGTACGTGATCTGGAGACCCAGTACTTC.

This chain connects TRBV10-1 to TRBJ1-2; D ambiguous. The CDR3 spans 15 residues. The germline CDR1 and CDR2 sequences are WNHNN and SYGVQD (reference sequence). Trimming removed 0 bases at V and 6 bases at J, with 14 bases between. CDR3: CASSESLWLGHGYTF. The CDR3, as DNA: TGCGCCAGCAGTGAGTCCCTCTGGCTGGGCCATGGCTACACCTTC.

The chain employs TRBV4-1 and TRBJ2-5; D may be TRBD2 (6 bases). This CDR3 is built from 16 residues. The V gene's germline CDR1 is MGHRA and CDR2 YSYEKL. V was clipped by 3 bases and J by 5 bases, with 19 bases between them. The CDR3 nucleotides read TGCGCCAGCAGCCACCGGTGGGGCCAGGAGGGCGAGACCCAGTACTTC. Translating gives CASSHRWGQEGETQYF.

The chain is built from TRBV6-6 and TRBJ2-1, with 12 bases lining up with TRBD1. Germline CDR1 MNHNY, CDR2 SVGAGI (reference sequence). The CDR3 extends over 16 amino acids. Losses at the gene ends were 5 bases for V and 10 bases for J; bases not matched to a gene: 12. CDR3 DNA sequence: TGTGCCAGCAGTCACGCCGGGACAGGGGGCAGGGGGGAGCAGTTCTTC. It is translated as CASSHAGTGGRGEQFF.

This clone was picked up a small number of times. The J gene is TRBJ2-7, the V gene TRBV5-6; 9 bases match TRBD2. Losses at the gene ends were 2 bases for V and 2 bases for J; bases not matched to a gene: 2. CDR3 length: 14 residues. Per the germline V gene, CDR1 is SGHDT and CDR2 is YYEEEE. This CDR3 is CASSLLAGTYEQYF. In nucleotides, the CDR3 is TGTGCCAGCAGCTTACTAGCGGGTACCTACGAGCAGTACTTC.

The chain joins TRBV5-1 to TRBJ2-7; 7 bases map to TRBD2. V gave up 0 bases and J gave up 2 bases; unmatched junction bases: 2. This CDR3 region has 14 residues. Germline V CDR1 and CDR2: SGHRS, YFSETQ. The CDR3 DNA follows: TGCGCCAGCAGCTTGGAGCGGGGTACCTACGAGCAGTACTTC. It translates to CASSLERGTYEQYF. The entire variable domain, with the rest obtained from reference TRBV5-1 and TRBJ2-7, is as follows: KAGVTQTPRYLIKTRGQQVTLSCSPISGHRSVSWYQQTPGQGLQFLFEYFSETQRNKGNFPGRFSGRQFSNSRSEMNVSTLELGDSALYLCASSLERGTYEQYFGPGTRLTVT.

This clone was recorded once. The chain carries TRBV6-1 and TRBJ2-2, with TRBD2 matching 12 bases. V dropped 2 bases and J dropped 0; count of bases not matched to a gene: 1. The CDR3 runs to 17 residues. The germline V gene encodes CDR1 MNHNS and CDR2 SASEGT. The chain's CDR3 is CASSELAGGPNTGELFF. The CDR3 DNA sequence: TGTGCCAGCAGTGAACTAGCGGGGGGGCCGAACACCGGGGAGCTGTTTTTT.

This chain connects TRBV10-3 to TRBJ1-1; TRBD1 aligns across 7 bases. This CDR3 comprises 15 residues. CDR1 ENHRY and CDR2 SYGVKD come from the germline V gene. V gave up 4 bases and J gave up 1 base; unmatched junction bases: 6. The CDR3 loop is CAISAPGQSNTEAFF. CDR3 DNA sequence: TGTGCCATCAGTGCACCGGGACAGTCGAACACTGAAGCTTTCTTT.

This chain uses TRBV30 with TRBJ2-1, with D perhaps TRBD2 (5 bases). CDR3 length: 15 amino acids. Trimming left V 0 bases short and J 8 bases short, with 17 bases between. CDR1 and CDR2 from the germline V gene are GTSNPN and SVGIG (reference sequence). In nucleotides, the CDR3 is TGTGCCTGGAGTGTTGTTTCCATCGGGATCCATGAGCAGTTCTTC. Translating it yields CAWSVVSIGIHEQFF.

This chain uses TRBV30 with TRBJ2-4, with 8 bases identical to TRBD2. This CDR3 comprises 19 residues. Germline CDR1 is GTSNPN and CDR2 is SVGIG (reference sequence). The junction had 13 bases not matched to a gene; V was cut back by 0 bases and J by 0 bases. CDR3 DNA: TGTGCCTGGAGTGTACTTCGCCCTAGCGGGCGGCTAGCCAAAAACATTCAGTACTTC. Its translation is CAWSVLRPSGRLAKNIQYF.

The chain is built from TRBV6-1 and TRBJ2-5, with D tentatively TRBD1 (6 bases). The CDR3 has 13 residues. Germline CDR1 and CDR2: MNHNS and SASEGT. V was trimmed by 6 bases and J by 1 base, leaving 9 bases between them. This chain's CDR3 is CASRDRLQETQYF. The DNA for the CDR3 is TGTGCCAGCAGGGACAGACTCCAAGAGACCCAGTACTTC.

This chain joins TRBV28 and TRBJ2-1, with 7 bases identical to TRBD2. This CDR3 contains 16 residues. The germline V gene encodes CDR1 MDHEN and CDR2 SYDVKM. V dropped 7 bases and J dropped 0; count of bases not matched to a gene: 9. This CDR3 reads CASTRRGGSSYNEQFF. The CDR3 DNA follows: TGTGCCAGCACCCGAAGGGGCGGGAGCTCCTACAATGAGCAGTTCTTC.

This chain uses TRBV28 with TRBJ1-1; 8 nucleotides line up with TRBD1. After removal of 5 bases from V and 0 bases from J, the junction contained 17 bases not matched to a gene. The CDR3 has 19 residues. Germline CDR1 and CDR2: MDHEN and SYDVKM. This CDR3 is CASSPIVRQGPTMNTEAFF. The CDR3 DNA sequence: TGTGCCAGCAGTCCCATAGTCCGACAGGGGCCAACCATGAACACTGAAGCTTTCTTT. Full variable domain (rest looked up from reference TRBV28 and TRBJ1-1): DVKVTQSSRYLVKRTGEKVFLECVQDMDHENMFWYRQDPGLGLRLIYFSYDVKMKEKGDIPEGYSVSREKKERFSLILESASTNQTSMYLCASSPIVRQGPTMNTEAFFGQGTRLTVV.

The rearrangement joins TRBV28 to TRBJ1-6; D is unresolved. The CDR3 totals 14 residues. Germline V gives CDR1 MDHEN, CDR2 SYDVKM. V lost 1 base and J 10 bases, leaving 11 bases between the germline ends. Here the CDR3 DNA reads TGTGCCAGCAGTTTATCCCCGACGGGGTCACCCCTCCACTTT. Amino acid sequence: CASSLSPTGSPLHF.

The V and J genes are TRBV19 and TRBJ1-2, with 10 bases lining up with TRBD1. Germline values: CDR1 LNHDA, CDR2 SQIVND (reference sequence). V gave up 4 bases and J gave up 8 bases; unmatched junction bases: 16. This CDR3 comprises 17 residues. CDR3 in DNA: TGTGCCAGTAGTAAGGGGGCCGGGACAGGGGCCTCCGGAGGCTACACCTTC. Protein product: CASSKGAGTGASGGYTF.

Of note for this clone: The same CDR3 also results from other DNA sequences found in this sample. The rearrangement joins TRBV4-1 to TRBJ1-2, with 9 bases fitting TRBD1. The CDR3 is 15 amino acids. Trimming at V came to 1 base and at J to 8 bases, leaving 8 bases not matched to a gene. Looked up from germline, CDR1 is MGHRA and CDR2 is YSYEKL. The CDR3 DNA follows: TGCGCCAGCAGCCAAGGACAGGGGGTAGGCTACGGCTACACCTTC. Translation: CASSQGQGVGYGYTF.

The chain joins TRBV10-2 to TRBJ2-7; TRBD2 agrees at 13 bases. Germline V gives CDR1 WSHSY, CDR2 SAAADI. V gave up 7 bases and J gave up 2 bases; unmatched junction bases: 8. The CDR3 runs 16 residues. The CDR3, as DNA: TGCGCCAGCAATCCACTAGCGGGAGGGAGCGCCTACGAGCAGTACTTC. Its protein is CASNPLAGGSAYEQYF.

The CDR3 coding sequence is TGTGCCAGCAGTTTGAAGGGGACTTGGTATTCACCCCTCCACTTT. Amino acid sequence: CASSLKGTWYSPLHF. The chain has TRBV28 and TRBJ1-6; tentatively, D is TRBD1 (5 bases). V dropped 3 bases and J dropped 8 bases, with 14 bases sitting between them. This CDR3 is built from 15 residues. Germline CDR1 MDHEN, CDR2 SYDVKM.

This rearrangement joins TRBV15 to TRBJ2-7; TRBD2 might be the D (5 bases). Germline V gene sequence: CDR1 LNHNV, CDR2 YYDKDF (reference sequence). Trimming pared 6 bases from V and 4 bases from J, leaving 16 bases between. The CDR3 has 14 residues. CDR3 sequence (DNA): TGTGCCACCAGATTGAGGGTTGAATCTTACGAGCAGTACTTC. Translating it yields CATRLRVESYEQYF.

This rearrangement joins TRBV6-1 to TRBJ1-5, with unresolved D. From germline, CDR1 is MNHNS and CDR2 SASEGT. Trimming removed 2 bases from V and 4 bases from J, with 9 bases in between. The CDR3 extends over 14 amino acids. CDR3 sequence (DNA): TGTGCCAGCAGTGAATTTGGCTTGAATCAGCCCCAGCATTTT. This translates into CASSEFGLNQPQHF.

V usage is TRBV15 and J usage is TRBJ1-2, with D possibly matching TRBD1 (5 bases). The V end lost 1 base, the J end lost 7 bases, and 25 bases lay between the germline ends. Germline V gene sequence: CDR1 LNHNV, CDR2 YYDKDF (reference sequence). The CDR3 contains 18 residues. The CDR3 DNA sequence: TGTGCCACCAGCAGAGGGGATGGCAGGGAGGGCGGAAGCTTTGGCTACACCTTC. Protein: CATSRGDGREGGSFGYTF.

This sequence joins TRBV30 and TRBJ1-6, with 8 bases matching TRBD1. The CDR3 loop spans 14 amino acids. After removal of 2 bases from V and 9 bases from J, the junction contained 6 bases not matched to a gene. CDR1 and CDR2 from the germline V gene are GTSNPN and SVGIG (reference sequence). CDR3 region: CAWSSDREFSPLHF. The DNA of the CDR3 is TGTGCCTGGAGTTCGGACAGGGAGTTTTCACCCCTCCACTTT.

CDR3 protein: CATSRVTTSGGAHEQFF. CDR3 in DNA: TGTGCCACCAGCAGAGTTACGACTAGCGGGGGGGCCCATGAGCAGTTCTTC. The chain employs TRBV15 and TRBJ2-1, with TRBD2 matching 14 bases. This CDR3 region has 17 residues. Germline-derived CDR1 and CDR2 are LNHNV and YYDKDF (reference sequence). Germline trimming cut 1 base from V and 8 bases from J; bases unmatched to any gene: 7.

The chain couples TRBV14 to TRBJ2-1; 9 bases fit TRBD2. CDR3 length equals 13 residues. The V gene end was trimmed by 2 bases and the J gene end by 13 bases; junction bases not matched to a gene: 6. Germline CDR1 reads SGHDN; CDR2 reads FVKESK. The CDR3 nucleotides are TGTGCCAGCAGCCAAACCGGGACTAGCATTCAGTTCTTC. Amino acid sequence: CASSQTGTSIQFF.

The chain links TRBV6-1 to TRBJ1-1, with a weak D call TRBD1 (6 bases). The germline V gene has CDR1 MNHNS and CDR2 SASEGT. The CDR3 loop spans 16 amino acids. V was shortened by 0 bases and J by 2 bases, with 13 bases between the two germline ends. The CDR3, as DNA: TGTGCCAGCAGTGAAGCGGGGGGGCCCCTAAACACTGAAGCTTTCTTT. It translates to CASSEAGGPLNTEAFF.

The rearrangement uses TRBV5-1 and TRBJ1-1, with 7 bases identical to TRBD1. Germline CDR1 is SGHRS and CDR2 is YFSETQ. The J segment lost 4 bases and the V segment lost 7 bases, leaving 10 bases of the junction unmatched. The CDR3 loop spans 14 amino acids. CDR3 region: CASESGGGGTEAFF. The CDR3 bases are TGCGCCAGCGAGTCAGGGGGTGGAGGCACTGAAGCTTTCTTT.

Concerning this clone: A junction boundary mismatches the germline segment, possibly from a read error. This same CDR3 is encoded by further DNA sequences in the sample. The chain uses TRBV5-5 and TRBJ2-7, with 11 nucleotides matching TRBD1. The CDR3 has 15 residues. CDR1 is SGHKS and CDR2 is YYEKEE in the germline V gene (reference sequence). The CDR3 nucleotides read TGCGCCAGCAGCTTGGGGGACAGGGGGGTCTACGAGCAGTACTTC. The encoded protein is CASSLGDRGVYEQYF.

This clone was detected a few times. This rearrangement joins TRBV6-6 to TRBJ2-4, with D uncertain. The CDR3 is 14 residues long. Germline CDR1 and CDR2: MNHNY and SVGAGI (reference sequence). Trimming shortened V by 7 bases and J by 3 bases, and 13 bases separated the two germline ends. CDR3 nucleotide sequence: TGTGCCAGCATTGATACTACATTCAAAAACATTCAGTACTTC. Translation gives CASIDTTFKNIQYF.